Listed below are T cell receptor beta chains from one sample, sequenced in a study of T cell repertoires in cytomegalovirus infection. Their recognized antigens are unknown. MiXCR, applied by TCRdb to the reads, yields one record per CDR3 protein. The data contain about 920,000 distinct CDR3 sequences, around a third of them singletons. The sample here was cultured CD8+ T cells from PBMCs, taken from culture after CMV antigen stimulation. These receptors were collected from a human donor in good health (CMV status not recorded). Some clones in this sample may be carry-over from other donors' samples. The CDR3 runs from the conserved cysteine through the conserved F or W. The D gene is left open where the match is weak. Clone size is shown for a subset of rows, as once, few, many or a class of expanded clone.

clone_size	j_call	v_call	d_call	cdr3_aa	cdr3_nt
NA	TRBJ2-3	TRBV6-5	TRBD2	CASSQIAGVADTQYF	TGTGCCAGCAGTCAAATAGCGGGGGTCGCAGATACGCAGTATTTT
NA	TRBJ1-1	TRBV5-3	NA	CASSPSKQGRLNTEAFF	TGTGCCAGCAGCCCATCTAAGCAGGGGCGACTGAACACTGAAGCTTTCTTT
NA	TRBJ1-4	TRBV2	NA	CASSDDGLETNEKLFF	TGTGCCAGCAGTGATGATGGTTTAGAAACTAATGAAAAACTGTTTTTT
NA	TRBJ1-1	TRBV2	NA	CASSYRLGYTEAFF	TGTGCCAGCAGCTACAGACTGGGGTACACTGAAGCTTTCTTT
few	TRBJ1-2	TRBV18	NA	CASSPPVGDSPLGYTF	TGTGCCAGCTCACCCCCCGTTGGCGACAGTCCCCTTGGCTACACCTTC
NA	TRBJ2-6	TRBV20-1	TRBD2	CSAGEGSGANVLTF	TGCAGTGCTGGGGAGGGCTCTGGGGCCAACGTCCTGACTTTC
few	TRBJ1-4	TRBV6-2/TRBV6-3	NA	CASSALTGLNEKLFF	TGTGCCAGCAGTGCCCTGACAGGCCTTAATGAAAAACTGTTTTTT
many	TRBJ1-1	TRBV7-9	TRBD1	CASSLGIKGAKNTEAFF	TGTGCCAGCAGCTTAGGGATTAAGGGGGCCAAGAACACTGAAGCTTTCTTT
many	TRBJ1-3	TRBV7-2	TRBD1	CASSSTAGRGRIYF	TGTGCCAGCAGTTCTACCGCAGGCAGGGGGAGAATATATTTT
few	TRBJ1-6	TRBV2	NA	CASSESGTLLIPLHF	TGTGCCAGCAGTGAGAGCGGGACACTACTTATTCCCCTCCACTTT
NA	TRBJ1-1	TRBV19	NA	CASSIDRGWAFF	TGTGCCAGTAGTATAGATAGAGGATGGGCTTTCTTT
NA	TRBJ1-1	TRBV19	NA	CASSHRTEVYENTEAFF	TGTGCCAGTAGTCATAGGACTGAAGTTTATGAGAACACTGAAGCTTTCTTT
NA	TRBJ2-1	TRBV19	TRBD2	CASSVSGLAGGNEQFF	TGTGCCAGTAGTGTTTCGGGACTAGCGGGAGGGAATGAGCAGTTCTTC
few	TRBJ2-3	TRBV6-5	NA	CASSTLTRANTQYF	TGTGCCAGCAGTACCCTGACACGTGCCAATACGCAGTATTTT
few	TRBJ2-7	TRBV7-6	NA	CASSPAGARGTYEQYF	TGTGCCAGCAGCCCAGCAGGGGCGCGGGGCACCTACGAGCAGTACTTC
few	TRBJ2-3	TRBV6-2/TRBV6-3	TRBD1	CASRTGQGVADTQYF	TGTGCCAGCAGGACGGGACAGGGCGTAGCAGATACGCAGTATTTT
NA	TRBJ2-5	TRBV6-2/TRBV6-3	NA	CASSYSERDGEYF	TGTGCCAGCAGTTACTCAGAGAGGGACGGGGAGTACTTC
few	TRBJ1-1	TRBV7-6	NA	CASSSSPGVAEAFF	TGTGCCAGCAGCTCCTCGCCTGGAGTGGCTGAAGCTTTCTTT
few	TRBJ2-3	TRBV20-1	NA	CSARALAGSNTQYF	TGCAGTGCTAGGGCGTTAGCAGGGTCAAATACGCAGTATTTT
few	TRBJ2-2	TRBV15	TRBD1	CATSRGGQGHTGELFF	TGTGCCACCAGCAGAGGAGGACAGGGTCACACCGGGGAGCTGTTTTTT
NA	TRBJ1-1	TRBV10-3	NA	CAISELQPKNTEAFF	TGTGCCATCAGTGAATTACAGCCGAAGAACACTGAAGCTTTCTTT
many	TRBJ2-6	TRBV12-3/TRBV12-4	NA	CASSLPGANVLTF	TGTGCCAGCAGTTTGCCTGGGGCCAACGTCCTGACTTTC
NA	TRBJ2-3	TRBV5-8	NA	CASSLTSSSTQYF	TGTGCCAGCAGCTTGACTAGCAGTAGTACGCAGTATTTT
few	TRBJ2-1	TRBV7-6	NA	CASAQPFKQGYNEQFF	TGTGCCAGCGCTCAACCTTTCAAGCAGGGGTACAATGAGCAGTTCTTC
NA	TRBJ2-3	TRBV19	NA	CASSIGGGEDTQYF	TGTGCCAGTAGTATAGGAGGGGGGGAAGATACGCAGTATTTT
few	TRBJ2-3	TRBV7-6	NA	CASRLTRDSTDTQYF	TGTGCCAGCAGATTGACTAGGGATAGCACAGATACGCAGTATTTT
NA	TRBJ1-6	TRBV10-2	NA	CASHPLFVTAVSSYNSPLHF	TGCGCCAGCCACCCACTTTTCGTTACAGCGGTCAGCTCCTATAATTCACCCCTCCACTTT
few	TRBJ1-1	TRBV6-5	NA	CASSYGALAEAFF	TGTGCCAGCAGTTACGGGGCCCTGGCTGAAGCTTTCTTT
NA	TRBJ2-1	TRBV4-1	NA	CASSQVKPTESEQFF	TGCGCCAGCAGCCAAGTTAAACCAACTGAAAGTGAGCAGTTCTTC
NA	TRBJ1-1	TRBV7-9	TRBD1	CASLGTGARAFF	TGTGCCAGCTTAGGGACAGGGGCGAGGGCTTTCTTT
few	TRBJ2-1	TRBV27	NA	CASSPVPGTTYNEQFF	TGTGCCAGCAGCCCTGTCCCCGGGACAACCTACAATGAGCAGTTCTTC
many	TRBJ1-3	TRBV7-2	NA	CASSPSGWPGNTIYF	TGTGCCAGCAGCCCATCGGGGTGGCCTGGAAACACCATATATTTT
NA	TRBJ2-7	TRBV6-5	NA	CASSYGDGSYEQYF	TGTGCCAGCAGTTATGGGGACGGCTCCTACGAGCAGTACTTC
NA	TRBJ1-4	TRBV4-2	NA	CASSPDLGKLFF	TGTGCCAGCAGCCCGGATCTGGGAAAACTGTTTTTT
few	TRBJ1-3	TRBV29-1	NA	CSVVMRGVSGNTIYF	TGCAGCGTTGTCATGAGGGGGGTCTCTGGAAACACCATATATTTT
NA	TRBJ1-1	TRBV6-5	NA	CASSLSGGPSGAFF	TGTGCCAGCAGTCTCAGCGGGGGGCCGAGCGGAGCTTTCTTT
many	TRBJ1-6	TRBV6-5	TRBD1	CASSTGVPNSPLHF	TGTGCCAGCAGCACAGGGGTTCCAAATTCACCCCTCCACTTT
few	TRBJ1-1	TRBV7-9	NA	CASSPNIYGVTEAFF	TGTGCCAGCAGCCCTAACATCTACGGTGTTACTGAAGCTTTCTTT
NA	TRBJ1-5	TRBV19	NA	CASRYRERNQPQHF	TGTGCCAGTAGGTACAGGGAGCGGAATCAGCCCCAGCATTTT
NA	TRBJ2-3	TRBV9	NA	CASSEPLTEGTDTQYF	TGTGCCAGCAGCGAGCCCCTCACAGAAGGCACAGATACGCAGTATTTT